This record looks at one T cell receptor beta chain sequence and its context. The antigen is undetermined. The junction shows a germline mismatch at one end, possibly a read error. The data derive from a study of T cell repertoires in cytomegalovirus infection. Study-wide background: The authors relied on CMV epitopes, both recently identified HLA-C-restricted and well-studied HLA-B-restricted. Evidence of both CMV infection and a matching HLA type came from public TCR beta signatures.

CDR1 is SGHVS and CDR2 is FNYEAQ in the germline V gene. The CDR3 covers 16 residues. TCRdb itself ran the reads through MiXCR, one entry per CDR3 protein. The repertoire holds about 890,000 distinct CDR3 sequences, more than 25% seen once, with over 12% in the top ten. The receptor was isolated from a human donor in good health (CMV status not recorded). Some clones in this sample may be carry-over from other donors' samples. The genes are TRBV7-6 and TRBJ2-3; TRBD2 might be the D (7 bases). The sequencing used cultured CD8+ T cells from PBMCs, collected from culture after CMV antigen stimulation. DNA for the CDR3: TGTGTCAGCAGGGGTACAGCGGGGACTAGCACAGATACGCAGTATTTT. Translated, it gives CVSRGTAGTSTDTQYF.